Detailed here is one TCR beta chain. This sample was included in a study of blood T cell repertoires in COVID-19. On the study more broadly: COVID-19 samples collected from the United States, Italy and Spain covered acute and convalescent phases. T cells, B-cell-depleted T cells, or PBMCs supplied cDNA or gDNA.

Germline V lookup: CDR1 SGDLS, CDR2 YYNGEE. The ends were cut back, 0 bases at V and 9 bases at J, with 7 bases in the middle. The length of the CDR3 is 12 residues. Original processing methods: Using reference gene primer amplification, nucleated cell counts were estimated. Profiling relied on immunoSEQ multiplex PCR, and the TCRdb table lists in-frame clones only, not all of them. V and J calls and clone size follow that table, whereas D and trimming were derived from the DNA. The sample gives roughly 170,000 clones, roughly four fifths of which show up once; roughly 7.1% is in the top ten. V is TRBV9 and J is TRBJ2-1, with a possible D match to TRBD2 (6 bases). Sequencing used peripheral blood. The sequence came from a human donor in a cohort sampled during active COVID-19. CDR3 sequence (DNA): TGTGCCAGCAGCGTAGAGGGACTTGAGCAGTTCTTC. It yields the protein CASSVEGLEQFF.